The clone carrying this T cell receptor (beta chain) was seen more than once but under ten times. The data were obtained in a study of T cells after yellow fever vaccination. A 5'RACE template-switching step, the method used to make TCR cDNA, added a universal primer site and UMIs. TCRdb used MiXCR to reprocess the 5' RACE reads, holding one entry per CDR3 protein. Of a few hundred thousand distinct CDR3 sequences listed, around 4.9% are singletons. Trimming stripped 5 bases from V and 11 bases from J, with 18 bases between. The V gene's germline CDR1 is SGHTA and CDR2 FQGNSA. The CDR3 is 13 residues long.

The TCR originated in a man aged 18 to 35 who received the YFV17D yellow fever vaccine. Sequenced here: CD4+ T cells sorted from PBMCs, sampled on the day of the yellow fever booster vaccination. This chain connects TRBV7-2 to TRBJ1-1, with D tentatively TRBD1 (6 bases). The CDR3 DNA reads as TGTGCCAGCAGCCGGGGGGGGCGCCGCGTCGCTTTCTTT. Protein product: CASSRGGRRVAFF.